This record looks at one TCR beta chain sequence and its context. Its antigen is not known. This specimen comes from a study of blood T cells in healthy people across ages. Combining a sample-barcoded 5' primer with a J-beta primer mix, a second PCR ran for roughly 7 to 11 cycles. TCRdb re-called the 5' RACE reads with MiXCR, one entry per CDR3 protein. The sample records about 1.4 million distinct CDR3 sequences, around 59% being singletons. General study points: The lack of PBMC sorting stopped any conclusive naive versus antigen-experienced comparison. Age showed a roughly linear inverse relationship with TCR beta diversity per million T cells. The long-lived group displayed more naive CD4+ cells, plus higher diversity, than the aged donors did.

Researchers isolated at least 7 million PBMCs per sample. CDR1 and CDR2 (germline): LGHNA, YSLEER. Trimming removed 0 bases from V and 4 bases from J, with 13 bases in between. This CDR3 region has 15 residues. The V call is TRBV4-3, the J call TRBJ2-7; D gene unclear. This clonotype originated in a man younger than 30 in good health. Sequencing was performed on blood. The chain's CDR3 is CASSQEPGFRYEQYF. The CDR3 DNA sequence: TGCGCCAGCAGCCAAGAGCCCGGGTTTCGATACGAGCAGTACTTC.